This entry features one T cell receptor (beta chain) sequence. The CDR3 totals 16 residues. Trimming removed 0 bases at V and 5 bases at J, with 18 bases between. Germline V lookup: CDR1 SGHRS, CDR2 YFSETQ. Study processing details: The assay estimated nucleated cells by amplifying reference gene primers. The method was immunoSEQ multiplex PCR; TCRdb's version includes in-frame clones alone and lacks a portion of them. V and J calls and clone size are copied from that table; D and trimming were computed from the DNA. The repertoire consists of roughly 120,000 clones, with 65% to 85% occurring once and the leading ten covering under 2.5%. This record belongs to a study of blood T cell repertoires in COVID-19. About the study: The United States, Italy and Spain were the sources of the acute and convalescent COVID-19 samples. T cells, B-cell-depleted T cells, or PBMCs provided the cDNA or gDNA that served as material.

Sequencing was carried out using peripheral blood. The rearrangement uses TRBV5-1 and TRBJ2-7; D not resolved. The clonotype comes from a man in his sixties or seventies with acute or convalescent COVID-19. The CDR3 loop is CASSLGLRLDKDEQYF. DNA of the CDR3: TGCGCCAGCAGCTTGGGTCTGCGGTTGGATAAAGACGAGCAGTACTTC.